These 10 T cell receptor beta chains came from one sample sequenced in a study of neurological immune-mediated disorders. The time point is: longitudinal time-point 1 (baseline). TCRdb itself ran the 5' RACE reads through MiXCR, one entry per CDR3 protein. The table records some 71,000 distinct CDR3 sequences, roughly 10% of them present only once. The specimen was PBMCs. These receptors were collected from a young man in good health.

This clonotype was counted between two and nine times. This sequence joins TRBV7-8 and TRBJ2-7; D is possibly TRBD2 (5 bases). CDR3 length: 17 amino acids. CDR1 and CDR2 (germline): SGHVS, FQNEAQ. The V end lost 3 bases, the J end lost 0 bases, and 18 bases lay between the germline ends. CDR3 bases: TGTGCCAGCAGCTTTTCCGTTGCGGCTAGCCCCTCCTACGAGCAGTACTTC. This gives the protein CASSFSVAASPSYEQYF.

This clonotype has ten or more counts. This sequence joins TRBV7-2 and TRBJ2-5; possible D gene TRBD2, 6 bases. The CDR3 is 15 amino acids. V lost 4 bases to trimming and J lost 5 bases, with 17 bases between them. Germline CDR1 reads SGHTA; CDR2 reads FQGNSA. The CDR3 coding sequence is TGTGCCAGCAGCTCCCAGCCCGGGACTGGGGAGACCCAGTACTTC. Encoded protein: CASSSQPGTGETQYF.

This clonotype was recorded at least ten times. A read error may produce the germline difference seen at one junction end. V and J are TRBV11-2 and TRBJ2-1, with 13 bases fitting TRBD2. The CDR3 consists of 15 residues. CDR1 and CDR2 (germline): SGHAT, FQNNGV. CDR3 sequence reads: CASSSGLAGYNEQFF. The CDR3 DNA sequence: TGCGCCAGCAGCTCGGGACTAGCGGGATACAATGAGCAGTTCTTC.

This clonotype occurred many times. The chain has TRBV5-1 and TRBJ2-2; possibly TRBD1 for D (5 bases). Trimming removed 0 bases from V and 4 bases from J, with 10 bases in between. The CDR3 contains 15 residues. CDR1 SGHRS and CDR2 YFSETQ come from the germline V gene. CDR3 sequence (DNA): TGCGCCAGCAGCTTGGAAACCACAGGCACCGGGGAGCTGTTTTTT. This translates into CASSLETTGTGELFF.

A word on this clonotype: Just one base apart from a much larger clone, this may be a read error. V usage is TRBV29-1 and J usage is TRBJ2-2; D tentatively fits TRBD1 or TRBD2 (6 bases each). The CDR3 runs to 14 residues. The germline V gene encodes CDR1 SQVTM and CDR2 ANQGSEA. The CDR3 bases are TGCAGCGTCAAAAGGGGGGAGCACACCTGGGAGCTGTTTTTT. This translates into CSVKRGEHTWELFF.

The rearrangement joins TRBV13 to TRBJ2-2; weak D call: TRBD1 (5 bases). This CDR3 region has 14 residues. Per germline, CDR1 PRHDT and CDR2 FYEKMQ (reference sequence). V lost 3 bases and J lost 9, with 14 bases in between. CDR3 nucleotide sequence: TGTGCCAGCAGCTTTAGGGGCGGTACCAGGGAGCTGTTTTTT. It specifies CASSFRGGTRELFF.

This clonotype was recorded many times. This chain uses TRBV7-8 with TRBJ1-5, with 8 bases identical to TRBD1. The germline CDR1 and CDR2 sequences are SGHVS and FQNEAQ. CDR3 length equals 16 residues. Trimming took 6 bases from V and 6 from J; bases not matched to a gene: 13. The CDR3 sequence is CASSPAHSGGSQPQHF. The CDR3 DNA reads TGTGCCAGCAGTCCCGCCCATTCAGGGGGCAGTCAGCCCCAGCATTTT. Full variable domain (missing parts from reference TRBV7-8 and TRBJ1-5): GAGVSQSPRYKVAKRGQDVALRCDPISGHVSLFWYQQALGQGPEFLTYFQNEAQLDKSGLPSDRFFAERPEGSVSTLKIQRTQQEDSAVYLCASSPAHSGGSQPQHFGDGTRLSIL.

This clonotype was detected many times. J is TRBJ2-1 and V is TRBV5-1, with unresolved D. CDR3 length equals 15 residues. Looked up from germline, CDR1 is SGHRS and CDR2 is YFSETQ. V lost 0 bases, J lost 7 bases, and 14 bases lay in between. CDR3 region: CASSLASLVLNEQFF. DNA of the CDR3: TGCGCCAGCAGCTTGGCTTCGTTGGTGTTGAATGAGCAGTTCTTC.

The chain uses TRBV10-3 and TRBJ2-1; 10 nucleotides match TRBD1. CDR1 and CDR2 (germline): ENHRY, SYGVKD. This CDR3 is built from 17 residues. V lost 7 bases, J lost 0 bases, and 9 bases stayed unmatched. The CDR3 region is CAITEGQGSSSYNEQFF. DNA for the CDR3: TGTGCCATCACCGAGGGACAGGGGTCGAGCTCCTACAATGAGCAGTTCTTC.

The chain links TRBV14 to TRBJ2-1, with D possibly being TRBD2 (6 bases). The CDR3 runs 14 residues. Trimming took 4 bases from V and 10 from J, leaving 17 bases between them. CDR1 and CDR2 (germline): SGHDN, FVKESK. The CDR3 sequence is CASSPLAPDREQFF. In nucleotides, the CDR3 is TGTGCCAGCAGCCCGCTAGCGCCCGACCGGGAGCAGTTCTTC.